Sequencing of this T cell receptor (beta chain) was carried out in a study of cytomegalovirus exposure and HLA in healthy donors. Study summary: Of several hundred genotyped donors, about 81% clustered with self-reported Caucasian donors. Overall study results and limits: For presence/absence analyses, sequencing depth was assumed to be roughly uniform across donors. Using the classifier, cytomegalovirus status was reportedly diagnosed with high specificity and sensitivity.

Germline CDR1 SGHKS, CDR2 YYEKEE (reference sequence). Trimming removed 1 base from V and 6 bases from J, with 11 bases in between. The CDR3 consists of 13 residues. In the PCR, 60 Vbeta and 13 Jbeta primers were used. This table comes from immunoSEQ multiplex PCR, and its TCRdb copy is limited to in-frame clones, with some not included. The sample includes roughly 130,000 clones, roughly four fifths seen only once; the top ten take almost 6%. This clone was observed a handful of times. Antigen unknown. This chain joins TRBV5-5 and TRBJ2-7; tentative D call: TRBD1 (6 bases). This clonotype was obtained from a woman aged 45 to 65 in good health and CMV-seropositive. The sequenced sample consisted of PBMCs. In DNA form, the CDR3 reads TGTGCCAGCAGCTTGCTAACAGGGAGCGAGCAGTACTTC. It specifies CASSLLTGSEQYF.